These 30 T cell receptor beta chains originate from one sample sequenced in a study of shared clonotypes between healthy human individuals (dated by TCRdb to between 2020 and 2021). Receptors were amplified or captured by the immunoSEQ multiplex PCR assay. The immuneACCESS repertoire file appears here via TCRdb, limited to in-frame rearrangements. These files lack a portion of the clones; in checked studies, under half of the deficit traces to unresolved V genes, and the cause of the others is not known. Recorded for this sample are approximately 500,000 clones; 60% to 80% of them occurred a single time. Together, the top ten hold around 13% of the sample. Sequenced sample: PBMCs. These receptors came from a woman aged 40 to 55 in good health. Some clones in this sample may be carry-over from other donors' samples.

This clone turned up a few times. Other DNA sequences in the same sample also yield this CDR3. The chain recombines TRBV30 with TRBJ1-2; possibly TRBD1 for D (6 bases). The ends were cut back, 2 bases at V and 8 bases at J, with 15 bases in the middle. This CDR3 region has 13 residues. The germline gives CDR1 GTSNPN, CDR2 SVGIG (reference sequence). DNA for the CDR3: TGTGCCTGGAGTCCGCCGGGGGCCGGAGGCTACACCTTC. Amino acids: CAWSPPGAGGYTF.

The chain has TRBV4-1 and TRBJ1-3, with D hard to call. CDR3 length: 14 residues. The V gene's germline CDR1 is MGHRA and CDR2 YSYEKL. V shed 3 bases and J shed 4 bases, with 10 bases lying between them. This CDR3 reads CASSQRQEGNTIYF. The DNA of the CDR3 is TGCGCCAGCAGCCAGCGGCAGGAAGGAAACACCATATATTTT.

This rearrangement joins TRBV12-2 to TRBJ2-1; TRBD2 is taken as the D call from the table, unchecked against the DNA. TRBV12-2 is termed a pseudogene. The length of the CDR3 is 17 residues. The CDR3 spells CASRTWTSGMSYNEQFF. The CDR3, as DNA: TGTGCAAGTCGCACTTGGACTAGCGGGATGTCCTACAATGAGCAGTTCTTC.

This clone has at least ten counts. The chain employs TRBV6-5 and TRBJ2-5; 7 nucleotides line up with TRBD2. The germline CDR1 and CDR2 sequences are MNHEY and SVGAGI. V lost 4 bases, J lost 6 bases, and 5 bases stayed unmatched. This CDR3 contains 13 residues. CDR3 sequence reads: CASSSWGGKTQYF. The CDR3 coding sequence is TGTGCCAGCAGTTCCTGGGGGGGAAAGACCCAGTACTTC.

The J gene is TRBJ2-3, the V gene TRBV5-6, with D possibly TRBD2 on 6 matching bases. The CDR3 is 14 residues long. Trimming left V 4 bases short and J 0 bases short, with 9 bases between. From germline, CDR1 is SGHDT and CDR2 YYEEEE. For the CDR3, the DNA is TGTGCCAGCAGCCCGAGCGGGAGCACAGATACGCAGTATTTT. Amino acids: CASSPSGSTDTQYF.

This sequence joins TRBV28 and TRBJ2-7; D is possibly TRBD2 (5 bases). The V gene's germline CDR1 is MDHEN and CDR2 SYDVKM. The CDR3 contains 15 residues. Trimming pared 1 base from V and 3 bases from J, leaving 13 bases between. CDR3 loop: CASSLSAVTLYEQYF. In nucleotides, the CDR3 is TGTGCCAGCAGTTTATCAGCGGTCACCCTCTACGAGCAGTACTTC.

V usage is TRBV5-1 and J usage is TRBJ2-6, with D possibly TRBD1 on 6 matching bases. CDR1 SGHRS and CDR2 YFSETQ come from the germline V gene. The V end was cut by 4 bases, the J end by 4 bases, with 9 bases between. The CDR3 consists of 14 residues. The CDR3 sequence: CASSQGSGANVLTF. The CDR3 DNA is TGCGCCAGCAGCCAGGGGTCCGGGGCCAACGTCCTGACTTTC.

The gene calls are TRBV28 and TRBJ2-1; either TRBD1 or TRBD2 may supply D (6 bases each). Between the trimmed V and J ends, which lost 1 base and 0 bases, there was a span of 16 bases. The CDR3 loop spans 18 amino acids. Germline values: CDR1 MDHEN, CDR2 SYDVKM. Here the CDR3 DNA reads TGTGCCAGCAGTTTATTAGGGGGGCCGACCTTCTCCTACAATGAGCAGTTCTTC. Translating it yields CASSLLGGPTFSYNEQFF.

The rearrangement uses TRBV7-2 and TRBJ2-2; tentatively, D is TRBD1 or TRBD2 (6 bases each). The germline V gene encodes CDR1 SGHTA and CDR2 FQGNSA. This CDR3 is built from 17 residues. Trimming took 1 base from V and 6 from J, leaving 18 bases between them. The DNA for the CDR3 is TGTGCCAGCAGCTTAGGGTCCGGAGGGCAGGGGTCCGGGGAGCTGTTTTTT. This translates into CASSLGSGGQGSGELFF.

The rearrangement uses TRBV5-4 and TRBJ2-2, with 9 bases lining up with TRBD2. The V and J ends lost 4 bases and 4 bases, in that order; junction bases with no gene match: 5. The CDR3 runs to 15 residues. Germline CDR1 SGHNT, CDR2 YYREEE (reference sequence). DNA for the CDR3: TGTGCCAGCAGCCTTAGCGGGAGTTCCACCGGGGAGCTGTTTTTT. It specifies CASSLSGSSTGELFF.

The V call is TRBV30, the J call TRBJ2-3; 11 bases align to TRBD2. J was trimmed by 10 bases and V by 2 bases; bases with no gene match: 5. There are 13 residues in the CDR3. Germline-derived CDR1 and CDR2 are GTSNPN and SVGIG (reference sequence). In DNA, the CDR3 is TGTGCCTGGAGTACTAGCGGGAGAGGGGCGCAGTATTTT. Protein sequence: CAWSTSGRGAQYF.

V usage is TRBV28 and J usage is TRBJ2-7; tentatively, D is TRBD2 (7 bases). The germline V gene has CDR1 MDHEN and CDR2 SYDVKM. The CDR3 loop spans 17 amino acids. Trimming stripped 2 bases from V and 0 bases from J, with 17 bases between. CDR3 bases: TGTGCCAGCAGTTTACCGAGGGGGAGGGGGTCCTCCTACGAGCAGTACTTC. This translates into CASSLPRGRGSSYEQYF.

V gene TRBV7-9 combines with J gene TRBJ2-3, with 9 positions matching TRBD2. There are 16 residues in the CDR3. V trimming: 7 bases; J trimming: 1 base; junction bases outside the gene matches: 9. Germline-derived CDR1 and CDR2 are SEHNR and FQNEAQ (reference sequence). The CDR3 sequence: CASTPSSGRGTDTQYF. CDR3 coding DNA: TGTGCCAGCACCCCCAGTAGCGGGAGAGGCACAGATACGCAGTATTTT.

The chain links TRBV21-1 to TRBJ2-7; TRBD2, as called in the table, went unchecked against the DNA. TRBV21-1 is a known pseudogene. The CDR3 runs 19 residues. CDR3 loop: CASSNDGTSGRAGGNEQYF. CDR3 sequence (DNA): TGTGCCAGCAGCAACGACGGGACTAGCGGGAGGGCCGGAGGGAACGAGCAGTACTTC.

This rearrangement joins TRBV30 to TRBJ1-6; 8 nucleotides match TRBD1. Germline V gene sequence: CDR1 GTSNPN, CDR2 SVGIG (reference sequence). This CDR3 is built from 17 residues. Losses at the gene ends were 1 base for V and 4 bases for J; bases not matched to a gene: 9. The CDR3, as DNA: TGTGCCTGGAGTGCGGGAACAGGGGGTTTTTATAATTCACCCCTCCACTTT. Its protein product is CAWSAGTGGFYNSPLHF.

About this clone: Sequence at one end of the junction differs from germline and may be a read error. The chain has TRBV2 and TRBJ2-1; TRBD2 matches 11 bases. CDR1 and CDR2 from the germline V gene are SNHLY and FYNNEI. The CDR3 is 11 amino acids. CDR3 nucleotide sequence: TGTGCCAGCAGTCTAACTAGCGGGAGTATCTTC. This codes for CASSLTSGSIF.

The chain recombines TRBV6-1 with TRBJ2-3; 8 bases fit TRBD1. This CDR3 region has 15 residues. Germline values: CDR1 MNHNS, CDR2 SASEGT. The ends lost 2 bases at V and 1 base at J; junction bases unmatched: 2. CDR3 residues: CASSEYRGGTDTQYF. The CDR3 bases are TGTGCCAGCAGTGAATACAGGGGGGGCACAGATACGCAGTATTTT.

The chain is built from TRBV7-3 and TRBJ2-1, with D perhaps TRBD2 (6 bases). The germline V gene encodes CDR1 SGHTA and CDR2 FQGTGA. Trimming removed 5 bases from V and 5 bases from J, with 19 bases in between. The CDR3 sequence is 16 residues long. CDR3 loop: CASSPRAREADNEQFF. CDR3 coding DNA: TGTGCCAGCAGCCCCCGAGCGAGGGAGGCCGACAATGAGCAGTTCTTC.

This chain connects TRBV27 to TRBJ2-7; unclear D gene. Germline CDR1 is MNHEY and CDR2 is SMNVEV (reference sequence). The ends were cut back, 2 bases at V and 1 base at J, with 12 bases in the middle. The CDR3 is made up of 15 amino acids. CDR3 residues: CASSLTAHGSYEQYF. DNA for the CDR3: TGTGCCAGCAGTTTAACTGCCCACGGGTCCTACGAGCAGTACTTC.

The chain uses TRBV19 and TRBJ1-3; D is possibly TRBD1 (6 bases). The CDR3 sequence is 15 residues long. Trimming left V 6 bases short and J 0 bases short, with 12 bases between. Germline-derived CDR1 and CDR2 are LNHDA and SQIVND (reference sequence). CDR3 nucleotide sequence: TGTGCCAGTAGAGTCGGACAGCTCTCTGGAAACACCATATATTTT. The encoded protein is CASRVGQLSGNTIYF.

CDR3 sequence: CASQRTNTGELFF. The CDR3 nucleotides read TGCGCCAGCCAACGTACGAACACCGGGGAGCTGTTTTTT. The chain joins TRBV23-1 to TRBJ2-2; D is unresolved. TRBV23-1 is known as an ORF, though its function is uncertain. Trimming left V 8 bases short and J 0 bases short, with 7 bases between. The CDR3 runs 13 residues.

The chain carries TRBV5-6 and TRBJ2-5; D is possibly TRBD2 (6 bases). The J call may be mistaken, given a closer DNA end match to TRBJ2-7. Germline assignment: CDR1 SGHDT and CDR2 YYEEEE. There are 16 residues in the CDR3. Here the CDR3 reads CASSLYSGQLAHEQYF. The CDR3 region has the DNA TGTGCCAGCAGCTTGTACAGCGGGCAGCTTGCCCACGAGCAGTACTTC.

This clone was detected only a few times. J is TRBJ1-1 and V is TRBV7-9; tentatively, D is TRBD1 (5 bases). CDR1 and CDR2 (germline): SEHNR, FQNEAQ (reference sequence). V shed 4 bases and J shed 2 bases, with 11 bases lying between them. The CDR3 extends over 14 amino acids. The CDR3 sequence is CASSYWTQNTEAFF. CDR3 nucleotide sequence: TGTGCCAGCAGCTACTGGACACAAAACACTGAAGCTTTCTTT.

In nucleotides, the CDR3 is TGTGCCAGCAAACTGTCCCGAAGCGTCTACGAGCAGTACTTC. This sequence encodes CASKLSRSVYEQYF. This chain connects TRBV27 to TRBJ2-7, with D unclear. Trimming removed 7 bases at V and 3 bases at J, with 16 bases between. CDR1 and CDR2 from the germline V gene are MNHEY and SMNVEV (reference sequence). The CDR3 sequence is 14 residues long.

This chain links TRBV11-2 with TRBJ2-3, with D maybe TRBD2 (6 bases). The V gene lost 6 bases and the J gene lost 0 bases, with 22 bases spanning the gap. CDR3 length: 18 residues. CDR1 and CDR2 from the germline V gene are SGHAT and FQNNGV. The chain's CDR3 is CASSSRRGGKTSTDTQYF. The CDR3 DNA is TGTGCCAGCAGTTCAAGACGGGGCGGGAAAACTAGCACAGATACGCAGTATTTT.

The chain combines TRBV18 with TRBJ2-5, with D possibly matching TRBD1 (6 bases). The germline V and J ends were trimmed by 5 bases and 0 bases, with 13 bases remaining between them. Germline values: CDR1 KGHSH, CDR2 LQKENI. CDR3 length equals 15 residues. DNA for the CDR3: TGTGCCAGCTCAAGGCAACAGGGAAACCAAGAGACCCAGTACTTC. This translates into CASSRQQGNQETQYF.

This sequence joins TRBV29-1 and TRBJ2-2, with D possibly TRBD1 on 5 matching bases. Deletions cut 3 bases from V and 5 bases from J, with 10 bases between. Germline values: CDR1 SQVTM, CDR2 ANQGSEA. The CDR3 contains 13 residues. CDR3 in amino acids: CSVDRAGTGELFF. CDR3 bases: TGCAGCGTTGACAGGGCTGGGACCGGGGAGCTGTTTTTT.

This clone was found a few times. This chain connects TRBV6-1 to TRBJ2-2; D perhaps matches TRBD1 (6 bases). Germline lookup yields CDR1 MNHNS and CDR2 SASEGT. The CDR3 loop spans 13 amino acids. V was pared by 4 bases and J by 5 bases, with 8 bases between. This chain's CDR3 is CASSATGTGELFF. DNA of the CDR3: TGTGCCAGCAGTGCCACAGGGACCGGGGAGCTGTTTTTT.

This chain joins TRBV5-4 and TRBJ2-3; D might be TRBD1 (5 bases). The germline V and J ends were trimmed by 3 bases and 2 bases, with 13 bases remaining between them. The CDR3 covers 15 residues. Germline V gene data show CDR1 as SGHNT and CDR2 as YYREEE (reference sequence). DNA for the CDR3: TGTGCCAGCAGCTCTAAGGGCAGGGACACAGATACGCAGTATTTT. Amino acids: CASSSKGRDTDTQYF. Using reference TRBV5-4 and TRBJ2-3 for the parts outside the CDR3, the full variable domain is ETGVTQSPTHLIKTRGQQVTLRCSSQSGHNTVSWYQQALGQGPQFIFQYYREEENGRGNFPPRFSGLQFPNYSSELNVNALELDDSALYLCASSSKGRDTDTQYFGPGTRLTVL.

This chain's CDR3 is CASSIGGPGVRYSNQPQHF. The CDR3 coding sequence is TGTGCCAGTAGTATTGGAGGTCCAGGCGTGAGATATAGCAATCAGCCCCAGCATTTT. This chain joins TRBV19 and TRBJ1-5; unclear D gene. CDR1 is LNHDA and CDR2 is SQIVND in the germline V gene (reference sequence). CDR3 size: 19 residues. V dropped 3 bases and J dropped 0 bases, with 21 bases sitting between them.